Below, 9 T cell receptor beta chains from the same sample are listed, as sequenced in a study of T cell repertoires in cytomegalovirus infection. No antigen is known for these receptors. TCRdb re-called the reads through MiXCR, storing one row per CDR3 protein. In the table there are some 920,000 distinct CDR3 sequences, around a third of which are singletons. The sample was cultured CD8+ T cells from PBMCs, taken from culture after CMV antigen stimulation. Every receptor here comes from a human donor in good health (CMV status not recorded). Some clones in this sample may be carry-over from other donors' samples.

The chain links TRBV6-2 or TRBV6-3 to TRBJ1-1; D not resolved. The germline V gene encodes CDR1 MNHEY and CDR2 SVGEGT. Trimming cost V 2 bases and J 4 bases, with 14 bases left between them. This CDR3 is 15 amino acids long. The chain's CDR3 is CASSYGVPGSTEAFF. The CDR3 nucleotides are TGTGCCAGCAGTTACGGGGTCCCGGGGAGCACTGAAGCTTTCTTT.

The chain carries TRBV14 and TRBJ1-2; D gene unclear. This CDR3 comprises 16 residues. The germline gives CDR1 SGHDN, CDR2 FVKESK. Trimming shortened V by 1 base and J by 3 bases, and 15 bases separated the two germline ends. The CDR3 reads CASSQAPRPTDYGYTF. CDR3 bases: TGTGCCAGCAGCCAAGCGCCCCGGCCCACTGACTATGGCTACACCTTC.

This clonotype was counted ten times or more. V and J are TRBV7-2 and TRBJ2-7, with TRBD2 matching 12 bases. The CDR3 runs 15 residues. Germline CDR1 is SGHTA and CDR2 is FQGNSA. After removal of 4 bases from V and 2 bases from J, the junction contained 3 bases not matched to a gene. CDR3 nucleotide sequence: TGTGCCAGCAGCTCCCGGACTAGCGGGACCTACGAGCAGTACGTC. Its translation is CASSSRTSGTYEQYV.

This clonotype was counted between two and nine times. The rearrangement uses TRBV15 and TRBJ2-3; 8 nucleotides align to TRBD2. The V gene end was trimmed by 1 base and the J gene end by 6 bases; junction bases not matched to a gene: 9. The CDR3 covers 16 residues. The V gene's germline CDR1 is LNHNV and CDR2 YYDKDF (reference sequence). The CDR3 DNA follows: TGTGCCACCAGCAGAGGCGAGCGGGGGTTATGGGATACGCAGTATTTT. Translation gives CATSRGERGLWDTQYF.

Ten or more counts support this clonotype. The rearrangement joins TRBV7-2 to TRBJ2-2; TRBD1 or TRBD2 may be the D gene (5 bases each). Germline V gene sequence: CDR1 SGHTA, CDR2 FQGNSA. Trimming shortened V by 4 bases and J by 8 bases, and 17 bases separated the two germline ends. The CDR3 is made up of 15 amino acids. This CDR3 reads CASSSRDASLGELFF. The DNA for the CDR3 is TGTGCCAGCAGCTCTAGGGACGCGAGTTTAGGGGAGCTGTTTTTT.

The sample holds a few counts of this clonotype. The genes are TRBV6-2 or TRBV6-3 and TRBJ2-3; TRBD1 agrees at 9 bases. V trimming: 2 bases; J trimming: 0 bases; junction bases outside the gene matches: 9. Per germline, CDR1 MNHEY and CDR2 SVGEGT. CDR3 length: 18 amino acids. This chain's CDR3 is CASSYTSGTGTSTDTQYF. The CDR3 nucleotides read TGTGCCAGCAGTTACACATCCGGGACAGGGACTAGCACAGATACGCAGTATTTT.

This clonotype was counted a few times. V is TRBV29-1 and J is TRBJ2-3; 7 bases line up with TRBD2. V was clipped by 5 bases and J by 0 bases; unmatched bases: 5. CDR3 length equals 14 residues. The germline V gene has CDR1 SQVTM and CDR2 ANQGSEA. CDR3 nucleotide sequence: TGCAGCGTTTTGCGGGGGAGAAGCACAGATACGCAGTATTTT. Translated: CSVLRGRSTDTQYF.

The CDR3: CASSLWDRGQWGDTF. The CDR3 DNA reads TGTGCCAGCAGCTTATGGGACAGGGGACAATGGGGCGACACCTTC. The chain carries TRBV7-9 and TRBJ1-2, with 10 nucleotides matching TRBD1. The V and J ends lost 2 bases and 12 bases, in that order; junction bases with no gene match: 12. Germline V gene sequence: CDR1 SEHNR, CDR2 FQNEAQ (reference sequence). The CDR3 totals 15 residues.

The V call is TRBV24-1, the J call TRBJ1-2, with D possibly being TRBD1 (5 bases). The CDR3 length is 12 residues. V shed 9 bases and J shed 4 bases, with 11 bases lying between them. CDR1 and CDR2 (germline): KGHDR, SFDVKD. DNA of the CDR3: TGTGCCACCTCACCGGGGGGCTATGGCTACACCTTC. Encoded protein: CATSPGGYGYTF.